Presented here are 8 T cell receptor beta chains from one specimen sequenced in a study of T-cell memory formation after mild COVID-19. TCRdb re-analysed the 5' RACE reads in MiXCR, keeping a single row per CDR3 protein. The table has 250,000 to 400,000 distinct CDR3 sequences, around an eighth seen once. Sequencing was performed on PBMCs or a T cell subset sorted from them (not recorded which). These receptors came from a man between 18 and 35 years old who had mild COVID-19 (a few samples of this study predate the infection). Cell type and time point are not known.

The chain couples TRBV9 to TRBJ1-2; no firm D call. The V and J ends lost 4 bases and 4 bases respectively, with 14 bases between them. CDR3 size: 14 residues. Germline loops: CDR1 SGDLS, CDR2 YYNGEE. CDR3 sequence (DNA): TGTGCCAGCAGCTTGCTCGGCAGGAGCTATGGCTACACCTTC. Amino acids: CASSLLGRSYGYTF.

The chain carries TRBV4-3 and TRBJ1-2; the D is unclear. V was shortened by 0 bases and J by 10 bases, with 15 bases between the two germline ends. CDR1 and CDR2 from the germline V gene are LGHNA and YSLEER. The CDR3 has 14 amino acids. This CDR3 reads CASSQDHRVAHYTF. The CDR3, as DNA: TGCGCCAGCAGCCAAGATCACAGAGTGGCCCACTACACCTTC.

This clonotype showed up just once. One end of the junction varies from germline; a read error may be responsible. This sequence joins TRBV6-5 and TRBJ2-5; a possible D gene is TRBD2 (5 bases). CDR3 length equals 11 residues. Germline CDR1 and CDR2: MNHEY and SVGAGI. CDR3 nucleotide sequence: TGTGCCAGCAGCCTGGGAGAGACCCCGTACTTC. Amino acid sequence: CASSLGETPYF.

This clonotype has more than one count but fewer than ten. This rearrangement joins TRBV5-1 to TRBJ1-2; maybe TRBD1 (6 bases). Trimming shortened V by 2 bases and J by 6 bases, and 8 bases separated the two germline ends. CDR3 length: 12 amino acids. The germline CDR1 and CDR2 sequences are SGHRS and YFSETQ. CDR3: CASSFHRDGYTF. The CDR3 nucleotides read TGCGCCAGCAGCTTTCACAGGGATGGCTACACCTTC.

The rearrangement links TRBV19 to TRBJ1-2; 8 bases align to TRBD1. CDR1 is LNHDA and CDR2 is SQIVND in the germline V gene (reference sequence). V lost 6 bases, J lost 4 bases, and 10 bases stayed unmatched. The CDR3 runs to 15 residues. The CDR3 is CASRAQGASSYGYTF. The CDR3 bases are TGTGCCAGTAGGGCCCAGGGGGCGTCCTCCTATGGCTACACCTTC.

In its sample, this clonotype was seen a few times. The V call is TRBV20-1, the J call TRBJ2-3; D perhaps matches TRBD2 (6 bases). Germline V gene lookup returns CDR1 DFQATT and CDR2 SNEGSKA (reference sequence). V dropped 6 bases and J dropped 3 bases, with 22 bases sitting between them. The CDR3 has 16 amino acids. CDR3 coding DNA: TGCAGTGCCAAGAGCGGGCAGGGCGGTAGGACAGATACGCAGTATTTT. It codes for CSAKSGQGGRTDTQYF.

This sequence joins TRBV6-5 and TRBJ2-6, with D possibly matching TRBD1 (5 bases). The V gene's germline CDR1 is MNHEY and CDR2 SVGAGI. The CDR3 runs to 16 residues. Trimming shortened V by 2 bases and J by 0 bases, and 8 bases separated the two germline ends. The CDR3 bases are TGTGCCAGCAGTTACCAAGGGGACTCTGGGGCCAACGTCCTGACTTTC. This gives the protein CASSYQGDSGANVLTF.

CDR3: CASSTRGLAERNEQFF. The CDR3 DNA sequence: TGCGCCAGCAGCACGCGAGGACTAGCGGAAAGAAATGAGCAGTTCTTC. J is TRBJ2-1 and V is TRBV5-1, with 10 bases aligning to TRBD2. The CDR3 loop spans 16 amino acids. V dropped 4 bases and J dropped 7; count of bases not matched to a gene: 11. Germline V gene sequence: CDR1 SGHRS, CDR2 YFSETQ.